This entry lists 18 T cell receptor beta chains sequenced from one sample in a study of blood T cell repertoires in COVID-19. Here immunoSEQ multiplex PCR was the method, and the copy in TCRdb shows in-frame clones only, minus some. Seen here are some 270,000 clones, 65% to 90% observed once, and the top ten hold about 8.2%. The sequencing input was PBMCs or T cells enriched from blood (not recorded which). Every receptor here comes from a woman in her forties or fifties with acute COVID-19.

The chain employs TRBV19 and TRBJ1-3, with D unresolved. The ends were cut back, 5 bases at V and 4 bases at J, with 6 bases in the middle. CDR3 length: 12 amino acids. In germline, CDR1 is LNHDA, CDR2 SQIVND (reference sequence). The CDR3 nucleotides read TGTGCCAGTAGTTTCGGGGGAAACACCATATATTTT. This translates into CASSFGGNTIYF.

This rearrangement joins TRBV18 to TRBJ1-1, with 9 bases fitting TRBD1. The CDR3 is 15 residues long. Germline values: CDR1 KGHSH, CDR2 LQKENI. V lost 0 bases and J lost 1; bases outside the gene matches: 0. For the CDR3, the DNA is TGTGCCAGCTCACCACCGACAGGGGGGAACACTGAAGCTTTCTTT. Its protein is CASSPPTGGNTEAFF.

As DNA, the CDR3 is TGTGCCAGTAGTATAGGGGGCAGGATCAACTATGGCTACACCTTC. Amino acid sequence: CASSIGGRINYGYTF. The chain joins TRBV19 to TRBJ1-2, with TRBD1 as a possible D gene (5 bases). The CDR3 length is 15 residues. Trimming removed 1 base at V and 2 bases at J, with 11 bases between. Germline V CDR1 and CDR2: LNHDA, SQIVND (reference sequence).

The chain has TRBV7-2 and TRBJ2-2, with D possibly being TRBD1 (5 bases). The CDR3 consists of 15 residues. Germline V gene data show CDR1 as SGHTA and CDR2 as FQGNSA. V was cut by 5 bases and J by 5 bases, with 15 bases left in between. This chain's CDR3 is CASSPGGARTGELFF. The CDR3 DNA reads TGTGCCAGCAGCCCCGGTGGGGCCCGGACCGGGGAGCTGTTTTTT.

In DNA form, the CDR3 reads TGTGCCATCAGTGAGGTTATGAGGTCCAGAAACACTGAAGCTTTCTTT. Translated, it gives CAISEVMRSRNTEAFF. The chain employs TRBV10-3 and TRBJ1-1, with D unclear. Trimming pared 2 bases from V and 2 bases from J, leaving 15 bases between. In germline, CDR1 is ENHRY, CDR2 SYGVKD. The CDR3 totals 16 residues.

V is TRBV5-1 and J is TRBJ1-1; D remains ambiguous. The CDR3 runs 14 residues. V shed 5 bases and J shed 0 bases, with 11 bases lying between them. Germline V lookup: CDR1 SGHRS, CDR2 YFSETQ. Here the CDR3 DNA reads TGCGCCAGCAGGTTCTTAGAAATGAACACTGAAGCTTTCTTT. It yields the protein CASRFLEMNTEAFF.

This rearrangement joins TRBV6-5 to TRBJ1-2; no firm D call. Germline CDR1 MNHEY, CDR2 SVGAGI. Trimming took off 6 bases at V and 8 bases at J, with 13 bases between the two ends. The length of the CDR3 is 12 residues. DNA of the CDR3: TGTGCCAGCAGCCCCCAATGGGCCGGCTACACCTTC. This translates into CASSPQWAGYTF.

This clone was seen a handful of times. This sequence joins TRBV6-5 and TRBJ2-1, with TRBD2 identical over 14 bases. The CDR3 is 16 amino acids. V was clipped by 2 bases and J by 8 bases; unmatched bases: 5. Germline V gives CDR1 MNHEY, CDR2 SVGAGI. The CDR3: CASSYGTSGSNDEQFF. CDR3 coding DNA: TGTGCCAGCAGTTACGGGACTAGCGGGAGTAATGATGAGCAGTTCTTC.

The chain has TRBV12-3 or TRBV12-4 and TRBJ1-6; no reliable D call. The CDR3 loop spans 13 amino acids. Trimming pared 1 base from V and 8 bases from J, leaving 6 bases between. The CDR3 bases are TGTGCCAGCAGTTTAGACTCCGATTCACCCCTCCACTTT. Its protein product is CASSLDSDSPLHF.

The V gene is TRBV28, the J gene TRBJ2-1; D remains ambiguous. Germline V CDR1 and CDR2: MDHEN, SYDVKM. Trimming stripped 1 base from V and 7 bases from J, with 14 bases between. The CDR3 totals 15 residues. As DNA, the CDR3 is TGTGCCAGCAGTTTATTTACCGCAAATCGGAATGAGCAGTTCTTC. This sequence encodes CASSLFTANRNEQFF.

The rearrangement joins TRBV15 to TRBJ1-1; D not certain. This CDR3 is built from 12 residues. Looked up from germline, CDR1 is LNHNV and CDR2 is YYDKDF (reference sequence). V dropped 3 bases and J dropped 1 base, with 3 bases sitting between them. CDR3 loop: CATSRANTEAFF. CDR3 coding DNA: TGTGCCACCAGCAGGGCGAACACTGAAGCTTTCTTT.

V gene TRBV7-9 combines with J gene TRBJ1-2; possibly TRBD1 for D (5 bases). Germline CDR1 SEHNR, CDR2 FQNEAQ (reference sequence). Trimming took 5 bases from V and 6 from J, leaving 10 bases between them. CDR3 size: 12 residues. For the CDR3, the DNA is TGTGCCAGCAGCCTGGACACCCATGGCTACACCTTC. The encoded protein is CASSLDTHGYTF.

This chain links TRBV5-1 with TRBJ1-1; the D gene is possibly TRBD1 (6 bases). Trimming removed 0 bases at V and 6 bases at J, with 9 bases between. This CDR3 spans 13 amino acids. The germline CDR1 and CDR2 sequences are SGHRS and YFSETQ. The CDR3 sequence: CASSLDRVAEAFF. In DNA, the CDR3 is TGCGCCAGCAGCTTGGACAGGGTGGCTGAAGCTTTCTTT.

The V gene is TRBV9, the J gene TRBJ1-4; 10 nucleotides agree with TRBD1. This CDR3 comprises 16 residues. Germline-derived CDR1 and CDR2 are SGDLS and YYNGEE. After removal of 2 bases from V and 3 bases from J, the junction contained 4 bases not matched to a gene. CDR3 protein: CASSVGQGSPNEKLFF. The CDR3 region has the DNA TGTGCCAGCAGCGTGGGACAGGGGAGTCCTAATGAAAAACTGTTTTTT.

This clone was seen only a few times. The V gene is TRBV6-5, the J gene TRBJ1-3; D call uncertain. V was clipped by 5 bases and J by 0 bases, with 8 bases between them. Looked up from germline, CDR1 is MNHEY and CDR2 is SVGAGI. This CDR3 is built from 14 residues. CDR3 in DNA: TGTGCCAGCAGTCCCCTAGGCTCTGGAAACACCATATATTTT. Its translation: CASSPLGSGNTIYF.

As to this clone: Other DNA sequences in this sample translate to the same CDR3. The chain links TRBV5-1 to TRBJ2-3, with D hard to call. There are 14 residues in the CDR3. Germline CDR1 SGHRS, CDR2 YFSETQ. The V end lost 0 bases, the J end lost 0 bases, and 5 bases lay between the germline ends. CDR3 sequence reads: CASSLGTSTDTQYF. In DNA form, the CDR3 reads TGCGCCAGCAGCTTGGGAACTAGCACAGATACGCAGTATTTT.

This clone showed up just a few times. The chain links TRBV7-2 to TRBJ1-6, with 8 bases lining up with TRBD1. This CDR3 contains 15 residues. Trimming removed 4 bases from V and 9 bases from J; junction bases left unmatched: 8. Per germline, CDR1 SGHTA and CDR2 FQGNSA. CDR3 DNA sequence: TGTGCCAGCAGCTCGAGACAGGGGTCGACTTCACCCCTCCACTTT. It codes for CASSSRQGSTSPLHF.

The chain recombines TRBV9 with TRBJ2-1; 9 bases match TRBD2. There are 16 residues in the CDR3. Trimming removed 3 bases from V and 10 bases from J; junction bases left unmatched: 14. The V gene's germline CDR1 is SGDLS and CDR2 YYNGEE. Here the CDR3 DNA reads TGTGCCAGCAGCGGGGGTATTCTAGCGGGGTCGGGAGAGCAGTTCTTC. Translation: CASSGGILAGSGEQFF.